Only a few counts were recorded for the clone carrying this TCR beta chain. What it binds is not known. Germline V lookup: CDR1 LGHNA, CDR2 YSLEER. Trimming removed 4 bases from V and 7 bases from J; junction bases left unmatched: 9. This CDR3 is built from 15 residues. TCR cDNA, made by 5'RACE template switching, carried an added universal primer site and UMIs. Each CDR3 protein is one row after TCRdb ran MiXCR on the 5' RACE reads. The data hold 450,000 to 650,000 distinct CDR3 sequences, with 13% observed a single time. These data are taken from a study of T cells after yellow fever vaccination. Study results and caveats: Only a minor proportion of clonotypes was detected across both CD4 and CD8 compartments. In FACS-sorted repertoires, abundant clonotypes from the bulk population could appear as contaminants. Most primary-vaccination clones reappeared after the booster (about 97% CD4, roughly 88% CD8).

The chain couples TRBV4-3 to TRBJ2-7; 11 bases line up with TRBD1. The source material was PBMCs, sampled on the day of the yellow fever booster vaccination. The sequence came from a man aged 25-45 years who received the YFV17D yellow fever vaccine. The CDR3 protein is CASSPYGQGAGEQYF. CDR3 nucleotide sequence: TGCGCCAGCAGCCCCTATGGACAGGGGGCTGGAGAGCAGTACTTC.